This T cell receptor (beta chain) is from a study of blood T cell repertoires in COVID-19. Study-level background: The study drew acute and convalescent COVID-19 samples from the United States, Italy and Spain. Sources were T cells, B-cell-depleted T cells, or PBMCs; the material itself was cDNA or gDNA.

The V end was cut by 3 bases, the J end by 4 bases, with 15 bases between. Per germline, CDR1 LNHNV and CDR2 YYDKDF (reference sequence). The CDR3 runs to 15 residues. In the authors' methods: Reference gene primer amplification in the assay estimated nucleated cell counts. Here immunoSEQ multiplex PCR was the method, and the copy in TCRdb shows in-frame clones only, minus some. The V and J calls and the clone size are those of that table, but D and trimming were determined from the DNA. The sample includes 250,000 to 350,000 clones, around 88% seen only once; the top ten take just under 7%. V usage is TRBV15 and J usage is TRBJ1-1; D might be TRBD1 (5 bases). This clonotype was obtained from a woman in her thirties who had recovered from COVID-19. Sequencing used peripheral blood. The CDR3, as DNA: TGTGCCACCAGCAGGGTCAGGGCCGGCCCCACTGAAGCTTTCTTT. Amino acids: CATSRVRAGPTEAFF.